This T cell receptor beta chain was profiled in a study of T cell repertoires in cytomegalovirus infection. Broader study findings: The response measured ex vivo was dominated by TCR beta clonotypes (HLA-C-restricted and CMV-specific).

Per the germline V gene, CDR1 is DFQATT and CDR2 is SNEGSKA (reference sequence). CDR3 size: 19 residues. Trimming removed 1 base from V and 0 bases from J; junction bases left unmatched: 11. A word on this clonotype: Its antigen is unidentified.

TCRdb re-called the reads with MiXCR, one entry per CDR3 protein. The table records around 170,000 distinct CDR3 sequences, over 15% of them present only once. This clonotype was obtained from a human donor in good health (CMV status not recorded). Some clones in this sample may be carry-over from other donors' samples. The genes are TRBV20-1 and TRBJ2-1; 11 positions agree with TRBD2. The sequencing sample was made of CD8+ T cells from PBMCs. CDR3 bases: TGCAGTGCTAGAGGGGTGGCTAGCGGGGGGACGAGCTCCTACAATGAGCAGTTCTTC. Its protein is CSARGVASGGTSSYNEQFF.